The rows below give T cell receptor beta chains drawn from one sample of a study of T cells in Graves' hyperthyroidism and ophthalmopathy. TCRdb passed the multiplex PCR reads through MiXCR, listing each CDR3 protein once. The sample holds about 570,000 distinct CDR3 sequences, roughly 15% seen once. The source material was blood. The receptors shown here come from a woman in her thirties or forties with Graves' hyperthyroidism. CDR3s include the opening cysteine and the closing phenylalanine or tryptophan. The order of the fields is J gene, V gene, CDR3 protein.

TRBJ1-1 | TRBV16 | CASSLGGGSPIAFF
TRBJ2-1 | TRBV6-1 | CASRPGLAGEDLYNEQFF
TRBJ1-5 | TRBV19 | CASSIGAGDGYRPQHF
TRBJ2-2 | TRBV11-1 | CASSSRTGGGLNTGELFF
TRBJ2-7 | TRBV5-1 | CASSRTYFSGRAPYEQYF
TRBJ2-7 | TRBV12-3/TRBV12-4 | CASRMYEQYF
TRBJ1-1 | TRBV3-1 | CASSHAYGGTTEAFF
TRBJ1-5 | TRBV19 | CASSIVQGGKSNQPQHF
TRBJ2-5 | TRBV28 | CASNSLRLRETQYF
TRBJ2-3 | TRBV4-1 | CASSTVLPGSDTQYF
TRBJ2-7 | TRBV6-6 | CASSYNYGELSYEQYF
TRBJ2-4 | TRBV20-1 | CSARGIAGGAKNIQYF
TRBJ1-3 | TRBV20-1 | CSARSSGNTIYF
TRBJ1-2 | TRBV7-9 | CASSPWGLDGYTF
TRBJ1-5 | TRBV7-9 | CASSLGRSGQPQHF
TRBJ2-1 | TRBV15 | CATSTGRGSYNEQFF
TRBJ2-7 | TRBV7-8 | CASSPKRENWQYF
TRBJ2-1 | TRBV5-6 | CASSTGLAGNEQFF
TRBJ1-2 | TRBV4-1 | CASSQESTGLYGYTF
TRBJ2-5 | TRBV12-3/TRBV12-4 | CASSTGTGSGETQYF
TRBJ2-3 | TRBV2 | CASSEGRTGITDTQYF
TRBJ2-2 | TRBV5-5 | CASSLYERNTGELFF
TRBJ2-7 | TRBV20-1 | CSAKEFSGTLPLVDEQYF
TRBJ2-1 | TRBV20-1 | CSARDPIQGFFYNEQFF